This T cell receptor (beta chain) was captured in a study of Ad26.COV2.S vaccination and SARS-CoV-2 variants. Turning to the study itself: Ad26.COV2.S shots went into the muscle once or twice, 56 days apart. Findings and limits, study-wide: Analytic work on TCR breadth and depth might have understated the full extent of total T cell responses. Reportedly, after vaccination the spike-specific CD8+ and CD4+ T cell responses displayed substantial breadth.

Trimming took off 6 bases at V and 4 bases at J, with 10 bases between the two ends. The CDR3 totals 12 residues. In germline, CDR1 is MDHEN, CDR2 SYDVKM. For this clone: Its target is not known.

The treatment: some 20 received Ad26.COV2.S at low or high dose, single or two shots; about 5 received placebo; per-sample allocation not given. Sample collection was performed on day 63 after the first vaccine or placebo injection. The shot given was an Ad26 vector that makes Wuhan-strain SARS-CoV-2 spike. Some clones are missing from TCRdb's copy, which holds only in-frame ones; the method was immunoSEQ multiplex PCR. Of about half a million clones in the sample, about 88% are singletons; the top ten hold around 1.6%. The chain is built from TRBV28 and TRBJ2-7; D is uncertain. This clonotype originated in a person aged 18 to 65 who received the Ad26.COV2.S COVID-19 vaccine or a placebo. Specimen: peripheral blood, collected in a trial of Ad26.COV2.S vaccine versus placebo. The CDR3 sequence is CASSPNRYEQYF. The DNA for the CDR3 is TGTGCCAGCAGCCCGAATCGGTACGAGCAGTACTTC.